This T cell receptor beta chain was recorded in a study of blood T cell repertoires in COVID-19. The wider study: Donors in the United States, Italy and Spain gave samples during acute or convalescent COVID-19. T cells, B-cell-depleted T cells, or PBMCs provided the cDNA or gDNA that served as material.

Cohort placement rested on clinical history that participants reported themselves. The CDR3 contains 16 residues. In germline, CDR1 is MGHRA, CDR2 YSYEKL. V dropped 3 bases and J dropped 2 bases, with 14 bases sitting between them. The assay was immunoSEQ multiplex PCR, and TCRdb's table has in-frame clones only and misses some. The sample includes around 470,000 clones, about 90% seen only once; the top ten take about 0.6%. The genes are TRBV4-1 and TRBJ1-5; D uncertain. The sequenced sample consisted of PBMCs or T cells enriched from blood (not recorded which). The origin of this receptor is a young man who had recovered from COVID-19. CDR3 bases: TGCGCCAGCAGCCAGATTAATCTTTCGGGCAATCAGCCCCAGCATTTT. Translating gives CASSQINLSGNQPQHF.